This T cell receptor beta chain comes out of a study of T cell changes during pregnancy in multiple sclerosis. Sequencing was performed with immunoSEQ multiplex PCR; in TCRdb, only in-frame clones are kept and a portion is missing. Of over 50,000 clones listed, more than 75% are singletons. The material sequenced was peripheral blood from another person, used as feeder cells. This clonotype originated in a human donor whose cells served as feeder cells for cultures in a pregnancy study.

The CDR3 nucleotides are TGTGCCTGGAGCCCCGGGGTAGAGACCCAGTACTTC. Translation gives CAWSPGVETQYF. V is TRBV30 and J is TRBJ2-5; possible D gene TRBD2, 5 bases. The CDR3 runs to 12 residues. The germline CDR1 and CDR2 sequences are GTSNPN and SVGIG (reference sequence). V dropped 3 bases and J dropped 4 bases, with 9 bases sitting between them.